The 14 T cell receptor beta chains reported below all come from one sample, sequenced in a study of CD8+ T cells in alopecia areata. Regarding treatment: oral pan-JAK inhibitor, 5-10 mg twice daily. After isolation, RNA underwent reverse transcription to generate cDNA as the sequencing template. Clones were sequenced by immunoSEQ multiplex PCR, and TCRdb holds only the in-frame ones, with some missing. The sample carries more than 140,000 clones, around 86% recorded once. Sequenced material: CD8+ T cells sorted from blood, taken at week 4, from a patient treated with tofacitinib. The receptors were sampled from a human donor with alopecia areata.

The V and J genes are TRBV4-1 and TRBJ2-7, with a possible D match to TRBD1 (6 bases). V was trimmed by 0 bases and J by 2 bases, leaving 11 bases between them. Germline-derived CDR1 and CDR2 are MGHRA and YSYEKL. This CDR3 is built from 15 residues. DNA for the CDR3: TGCGCCAGCAGCCAAGACTGGGGACAACCCTACGAGCAGTACTTC. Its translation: CASSQDWGQPYEQYF.

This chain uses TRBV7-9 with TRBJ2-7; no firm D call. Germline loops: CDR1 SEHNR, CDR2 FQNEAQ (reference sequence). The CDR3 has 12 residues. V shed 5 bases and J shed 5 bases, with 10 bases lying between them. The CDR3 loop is CASSILTNEQYF. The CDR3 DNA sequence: TGTGCCAGCAGCATCTTAACGAACGAGCAGTACTTC.

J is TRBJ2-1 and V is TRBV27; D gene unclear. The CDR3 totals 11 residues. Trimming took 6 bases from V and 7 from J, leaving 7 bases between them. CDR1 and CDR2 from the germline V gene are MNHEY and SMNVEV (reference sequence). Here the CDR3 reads CASSPGNEQFF. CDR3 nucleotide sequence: TGTGCCAGCAGCCCGGGTAATGAGCAGTTCTTC.

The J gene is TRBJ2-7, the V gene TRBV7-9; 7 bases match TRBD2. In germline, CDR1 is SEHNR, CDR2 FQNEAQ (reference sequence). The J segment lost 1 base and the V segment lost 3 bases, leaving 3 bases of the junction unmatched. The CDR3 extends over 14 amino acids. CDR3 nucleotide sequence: TGTGCCAGCAGCTTGGGGGAGGGATCCTACGAGCAGTACTTC. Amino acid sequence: CASSLGEGSYEQYF.

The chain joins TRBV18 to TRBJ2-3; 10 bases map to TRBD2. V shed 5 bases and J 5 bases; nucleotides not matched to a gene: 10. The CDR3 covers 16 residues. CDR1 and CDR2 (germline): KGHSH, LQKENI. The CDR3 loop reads CASSATSGGAGDTQYF. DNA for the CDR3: TGTGCCAGCTCAGCAACGAGCGGGGGGGCAGGAGATACGCAGTATTTT. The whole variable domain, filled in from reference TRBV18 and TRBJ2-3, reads NAGVMQNPRHLVRRRGQEARLRCSPMKGHSHVYWYRQLPEEGLKFMVYLQKENIIDESGMPKERFSAEFPKEGPSILRIQQVVRGDSAAYFCASSATSGGAGDTQYFGPGTRLTVL.

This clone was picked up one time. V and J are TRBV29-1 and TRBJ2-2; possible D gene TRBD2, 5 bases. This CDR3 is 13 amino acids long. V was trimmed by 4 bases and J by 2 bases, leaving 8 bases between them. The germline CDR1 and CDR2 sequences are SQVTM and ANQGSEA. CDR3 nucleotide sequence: TGCAGCGTTGGAGGGTTTAACACCGGGGAGCTGTTTTTT. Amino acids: CSVGGFNTGELFF.

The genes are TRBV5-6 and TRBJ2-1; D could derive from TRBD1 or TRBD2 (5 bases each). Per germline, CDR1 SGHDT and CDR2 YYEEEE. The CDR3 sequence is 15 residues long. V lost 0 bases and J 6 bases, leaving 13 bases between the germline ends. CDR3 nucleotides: TGTGCCAGCAGCTTGGCCCCAGAGGGGCTCAATGAGCAGTTCTTC. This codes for CASSLAPEGLNEQFF.

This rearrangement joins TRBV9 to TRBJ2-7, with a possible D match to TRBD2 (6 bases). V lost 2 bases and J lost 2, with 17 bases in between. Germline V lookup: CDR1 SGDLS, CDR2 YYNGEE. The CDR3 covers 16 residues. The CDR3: CASSVGGGSGPYEQYF. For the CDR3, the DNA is TGTGCCAGCAGCGTTGGAGGAGGTAGCGGACCCTACGAGCAGTACTTC.

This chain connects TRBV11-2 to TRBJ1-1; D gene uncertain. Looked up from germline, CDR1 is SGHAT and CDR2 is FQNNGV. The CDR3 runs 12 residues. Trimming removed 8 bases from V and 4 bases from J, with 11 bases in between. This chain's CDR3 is CASAVGGTEAFF. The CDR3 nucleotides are TGTGCCAGCGCAGTGGGTGGCACTGAAGCTTTCTTT.

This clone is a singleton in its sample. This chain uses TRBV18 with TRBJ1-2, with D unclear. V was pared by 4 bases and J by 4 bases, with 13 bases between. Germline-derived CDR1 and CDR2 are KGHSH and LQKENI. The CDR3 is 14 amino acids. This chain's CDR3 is CASSHHQAPYGYTF. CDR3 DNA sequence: TGTGCCAGCTCACATCATCAGGCGCCCTATGGCTACACCTTC.

DNA of the CDR3: TGTGCCACCAAGACTAGCGGGGGAAACGAGCAGTACTTC. It translates to CATKTSGGNEQYF. The chain combines TRBV5-4 with TRBJ2-7, with 12 bases lining up with TRBD2. The CDR3 runs 13 residues. The germline gives CDR1 SGHNT, CDR2 YYREEE (reference sequence). With V trimmed by 9 bases and J by 5 bases, 6 bases remained unmatched.

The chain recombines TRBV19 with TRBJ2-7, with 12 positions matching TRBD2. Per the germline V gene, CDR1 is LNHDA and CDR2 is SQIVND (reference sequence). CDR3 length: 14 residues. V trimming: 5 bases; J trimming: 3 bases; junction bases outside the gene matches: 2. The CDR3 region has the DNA TGTGCCAGTAGTGGGACTAGCGGGTTCTACGAGCAGTACTTC. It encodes CASSGTSGFYEQYF.

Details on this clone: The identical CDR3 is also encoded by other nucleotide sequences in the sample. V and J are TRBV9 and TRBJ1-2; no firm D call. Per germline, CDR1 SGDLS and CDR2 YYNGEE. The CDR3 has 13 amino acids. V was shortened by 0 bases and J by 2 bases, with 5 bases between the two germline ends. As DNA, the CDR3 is TGTGCCAGCAGCGTAGGACAAAACTATGGCTACACCTTC. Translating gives CASSVGQNYGYTF.

The CDR3 loop reads CSAHKDRTEAFF. DNA of the CDR3: TGCAGCGCCCACAAGGATCGGACTGAAGCTTTCTTT. V usage is TRBV29-1 and J usage is TRBJ1-1; D ambiguous. This CDR3 comprises 12 residues. In germline, CDR1 is SQVTM, CDR2 ANQGSEA. The ends were cut back, 7 bases at V and 5 bases at J, with 14 bases in the middle.